These T cell receptor beta chains were read from a single sample in a study of identical twins. A single record per CDR3 protein comes from TCRdb applying MiXCR to the 5' RACE reads. This table has some 630,000 distinct CDR3 sequences, around 7.5% appearing once. In addition, the sample was reused for a study of yellow fever vaccine responses in identical twins.

The sequenced material came from PBMCs. The receptors derive from a woman between 18 and 29 years old in good health. Each CDR3 is given with its conserved first and last residue. D genes are given only for firm matches. Where a row states a size, it is once, few, many or the class of an expanded clone; other rows omit it.

j_call	d_call	v_call	clone_size	cdr3_aa	cdr3_nt
TRBJ2-1	TRBD2	TRBV3-1	few	CASSGTSGNQFF	TGTGCCAGCTCAGGGACTAGCGGTAATCAGTTCTTC
TRBJ2-3	.	TRBV28	few	CASSLSEGRDTQYF	TGTGCCAGCAGCTTAAGCGAGGGCCGGGATACGCAGTATTTT
TRBJ2-1	.	TRBV29-1	few	CSVEDTGVAAALYNEQFF	TGCAGCGTTGAAGATACGGGAGTGGCGGCAGCACTCTACAATGAGCAGTTCTTC
TRBJ2-2	TRBD2	TRBV6-4	many	CASSELAGGPNTGELFF	TGTGCCAGCAGTGAACTAGCGGGGGGGCCGAACACCGGGGAGCTGTTTTTT
TRBJ1-2	.	TRBV5-1	few	CASSLDFSGYTF	TGCGCCAGCAGCTTGGATTTTAGCGGCTACACCTTC
TRBJ2-5	.	TRBV10-3	many	CAISEEVQETQYF	TGTGCCATCAGTGAGGAAGTCCAGGAGACCCAGTACTTC
TRBJ2-7	.	TRBV29-1	many	CSVRDAGSYEQYF	TGCAGCGTTCGGGACGCCGGATCCTACGAGCAGTACTTC
TRBJ1-1	.	TRBV3-1	.	CASSLAAGIGTEAFF	TGTGCCAGCAGCCTCGCTGCGGGGATAGGAACTGAAGCTTTCTTT
TRBJ1-1	.	TRBV29-1	many	CSAFPGAGTEAFF	TGCAGCGCTTTCCCAGGGGCTGGGACTGAAGCTTTCTTT
TRBJ2-7	.	TRBV7-8	many	CASSLNPSGDEQYF	TGTGCCAGCAGCTTAAACCCCTCAGGGGACGAGCAGTACTTC
TRBJ1-1	.	TRBV29-1	few	CSVVRGTTEAFF	TGCAGCGTTGTAAGGGGCACCACTGAAGCTTTCTTT
TRBJ1-2	.	TRBV7-2	.	CASSFVTYYGYTF	TGTGCCAGCAGCTTTGTGACGTACTATGGCTACACCTTC
TRBJ2-1	.	TRBV24-1	.	CATSPTGGVGSPYNEQFF	TGTGCCACCAGTCCTACCGGGGGAGTGGGAAGCCCCTACAATGAGCAGTTCTTC
TRBJ2-5	TRBD2	TRBV5-1	few	CASSAGLAGKETQYF	TGCGCCAGCAGCGCCGGACTAGCGGGGAAAGAGACCCAGTACTTC
TRBJ1-2	TRBD1	TRBV3-1	few	CASSQADRVVLF	TGTGCCAGCAGCCAGGCAGACAGGGTCGTCCTCTTC
TRBJ2-1	TRBD2	TRBV20-1	.	CQPGTSGTDEQFF	TGCCAACCAGGGACTAGCGGGACCGATGAGCAGTTCTTC
TRBJ2-3	TRBD1	TRBV20-1	.	CSAAQGSLTDTQYF	TGCAGTGCCGCACAGGGGAGTCTCACAGATACGCAGTATTTT
TRBJ2-5	.	TRBV20-1	few	CSAISQLETQYF	TGCAGTGCCATATCCCAACTAGAGACCCAGTACTTC
TRBJ2-7	TRBD1	TRBV15	.	CATSREPTGDEQYF	TGTGCCACCAGCAGAGAACCCACAGGGGACGAGCAGTACTTC
TRBJ2-2	.	TRBV5-1	.	CASSSYLGGNTGELFF	TGCGCCAGCAGCTCCTATTTGGGGGGAAACACCGGGGAGCTGTTTTTT